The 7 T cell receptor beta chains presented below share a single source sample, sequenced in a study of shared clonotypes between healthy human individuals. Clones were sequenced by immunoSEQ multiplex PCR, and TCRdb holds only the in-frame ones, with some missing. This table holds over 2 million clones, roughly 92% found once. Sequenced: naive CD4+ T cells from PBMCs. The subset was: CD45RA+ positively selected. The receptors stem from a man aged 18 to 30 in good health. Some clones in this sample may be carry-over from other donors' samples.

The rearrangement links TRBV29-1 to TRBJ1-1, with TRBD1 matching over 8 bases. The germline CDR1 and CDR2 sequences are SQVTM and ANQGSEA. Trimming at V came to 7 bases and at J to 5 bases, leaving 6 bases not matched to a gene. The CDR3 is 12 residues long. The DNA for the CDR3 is TGCAGCGCCAGAACAGGGGGTACTGAAGCTTTCTTT. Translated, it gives CSARTGGTEAFF.

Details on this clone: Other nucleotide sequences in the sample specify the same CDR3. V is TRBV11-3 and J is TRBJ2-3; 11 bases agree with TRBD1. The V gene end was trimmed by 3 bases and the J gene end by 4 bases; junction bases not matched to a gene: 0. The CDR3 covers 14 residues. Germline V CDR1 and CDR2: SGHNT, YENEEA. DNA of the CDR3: TGTGCCAGCAGCTTGGGACAGGGGGCAGATACGCAGTATTTT. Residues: CASSLGQGADTQYF.

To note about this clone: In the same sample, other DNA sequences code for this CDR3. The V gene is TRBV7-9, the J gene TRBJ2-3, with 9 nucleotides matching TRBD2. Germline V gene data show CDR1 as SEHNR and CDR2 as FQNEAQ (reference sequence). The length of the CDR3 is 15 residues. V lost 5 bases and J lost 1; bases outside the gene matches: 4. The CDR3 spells CASSLGLAGTDTQYF. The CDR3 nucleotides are TGTGCCAGCAGCCTGGGACTAGCTGGCACAGATACGCAGTATTTT.

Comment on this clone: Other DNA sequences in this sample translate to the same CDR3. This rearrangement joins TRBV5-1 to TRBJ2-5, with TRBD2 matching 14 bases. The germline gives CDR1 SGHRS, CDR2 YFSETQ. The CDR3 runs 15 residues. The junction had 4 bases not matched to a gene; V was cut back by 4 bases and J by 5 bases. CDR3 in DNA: TGCGCCAGCAGCCCGGGACTAGCGGGAGTTGAGACCCAGTACTTC. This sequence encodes CASSPGLAGVETQYF. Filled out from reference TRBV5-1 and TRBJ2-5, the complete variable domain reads KAGVTQTPRYLIKTRGQQVTLSCSPISGHRSVSWYQQTPGQGLQFLFEYFSETQRNKGNFPGRFSGRQFSNSRSEMNVSTLELGDSALYLCASSPGLAGVETQYFGPGTRLLVL.

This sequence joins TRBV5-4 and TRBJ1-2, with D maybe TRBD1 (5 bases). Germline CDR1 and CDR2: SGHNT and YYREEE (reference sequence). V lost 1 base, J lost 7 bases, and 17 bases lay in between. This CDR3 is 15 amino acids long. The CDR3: CASSLNLGENAGYTF. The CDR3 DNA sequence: TGTGCCAGCAGCTTGAATCTGGGGGAGAATGCTGGCTACACCTTC.

CDR3 DNA sequence: TGTGCCACGCAGGGGGCAAGTGTGAACACTGAAGCTTTCTTT. It yields the protein CATQGASVNTEAFF. This sequence joins TRBV6-1 and TRBJ1-1, with TRBD1 matching 8 bases. With V trimmed by 10 bases and J by 0 bases, 7 bases remained unmatched. CDR3 length equals 14 residues. Germline CDR1 is MNHNS and CDR2 is SASEGT.

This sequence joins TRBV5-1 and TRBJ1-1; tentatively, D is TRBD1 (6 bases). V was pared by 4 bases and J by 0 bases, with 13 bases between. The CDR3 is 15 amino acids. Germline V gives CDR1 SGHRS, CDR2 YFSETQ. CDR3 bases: TGCGCCAGCAGCGAGGGGGACCGGATGAACACTGAAGCTTTCTTT. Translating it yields CASSEGDRMNTEAFF.